This T cell receptor beta chain was found in a study of beta chain features in type 1 diabetes. The wider study: No patient-donor differences in age, gender, total cells or subset yield.

With 4 bases clipped from V and 4 bases from J, the junction kept 7 bases outside the gene matches. Germline V gene lookup returns CDR1 MDHEN and CDR2 SYDVKM. CDR3 length: 15 amino acids. Study-wide results and caveats: All four CD4+ subsets of Type 1 diabetes patients contained TCRB CDR3s that were moderately but significantly shorter. In the patient group, naive, central memory and Treg TCRB repertoires seemed more alike than in the healthy donor group.

This clone was detected only once. Its antigen is unidentified. Reverse transcribing all isolated RNA meant expressed TCRB transcripts were sequenced. Here immunoSEQ multiplex PCR was the method, and the copy in TCRdb shows in-frame clones only, minus some. Seen here are 500,000 to 800,000 clones, around 11% observed once, and the top ten hold around 0.12%. The chain joins TRBV28 to TRBJ1-5, with 7 bases identical to TRBD1. Sequenced sample: naive CD4+ T cells from blood. The receptor comes from a man younger than 40 with type 1 diabetes. The CDR3, as DNA: TGTGCCAGCAGTTCCCCGGGACAGACGAATCAGCCCCAGCATTTT. Amino acid sequence: CASSSPGQTNQPQHF. Filled out from reference TRBV28 and TRBJ1-5, the complete variable domain reads DVKVTQSSRYLVKRTGEKVFLECVQDMDHENMFWYRQDPGLGLRLIYFSYDVKMKEKGDIPEGYSVSREKKERFSLILESASTNQTSMYLCASSSPGQTNQPQHFGDGTRLSIL.